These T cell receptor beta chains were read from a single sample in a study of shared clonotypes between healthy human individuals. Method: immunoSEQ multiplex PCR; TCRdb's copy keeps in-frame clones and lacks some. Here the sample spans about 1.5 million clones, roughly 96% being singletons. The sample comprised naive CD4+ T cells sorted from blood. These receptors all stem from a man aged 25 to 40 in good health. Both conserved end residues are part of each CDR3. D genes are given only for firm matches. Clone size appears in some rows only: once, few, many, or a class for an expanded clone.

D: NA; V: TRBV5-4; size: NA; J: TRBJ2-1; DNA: TGTGCCAGCAGCTTGGCCGGAAGCGGCAGCTCCTACAATGAGCAGTTCTTC; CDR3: CASSLAGSGSSYNEQFF
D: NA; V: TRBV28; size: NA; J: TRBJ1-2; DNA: TGTGCCAGCAGTCAAGGTCCTCGCGACTACACCTTC; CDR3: CASSQGPRDYTF
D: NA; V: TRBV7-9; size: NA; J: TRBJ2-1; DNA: TGTGCCAGCAGCTTAGGGGCCCCGTTCTCGGGGGTTACCTACAATGAGCAGTTCTTC; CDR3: CASSLGAPFSGVTYNEQFF
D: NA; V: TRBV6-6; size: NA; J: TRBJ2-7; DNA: TGTGCCAGCAGTCCCAACTTGGGCTCCTACGAGCAGTACTTC; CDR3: CASSPNLGSYEQYF
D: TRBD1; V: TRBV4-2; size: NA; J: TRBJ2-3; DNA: TGTGCCAGCAGCCAAGATTCCCGGGACAGCATGCAGTATTTT; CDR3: CASSQDSRDSMQYF
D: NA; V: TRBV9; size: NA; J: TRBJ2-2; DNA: TGTGCCAGCAGCGCCGGACAGAGCAGCGGGGAGCTGTTTTTT; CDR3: CASSAGQSSGELFF
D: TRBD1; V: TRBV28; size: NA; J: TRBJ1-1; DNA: TGTGCCAGCAGCCGGGGACAGGGGACCACTGAAGCTTTCTTT; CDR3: CASSRGQGTTEAFF
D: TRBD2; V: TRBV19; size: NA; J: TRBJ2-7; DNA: TGTGCCAGTAGTATTGCCAGCGGGAACTACGAGCAGTACTTC; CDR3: CASSIASGNYEQYF
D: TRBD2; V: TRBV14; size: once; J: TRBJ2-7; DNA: TGTGCCAGCAGCCAAGTGCCCAGTAGCGGGAGGGCGTACGAGCAGTACTTC; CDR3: CASSQVPSSGRAYEQYF
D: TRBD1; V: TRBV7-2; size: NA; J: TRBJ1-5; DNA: TGTGCCAGCAGCTTAATTGGGGCAGGGGGAAATCAGCCCCAGCATTTT; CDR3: CASSLIGAGGNQPQHF
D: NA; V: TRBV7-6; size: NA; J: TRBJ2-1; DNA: TGTGCCAGCAGCCTTAGGGGGGCGGGAGACGCCTACAATGAGCAGTTCTTC; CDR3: CASSLRGAGDAYNEQFF
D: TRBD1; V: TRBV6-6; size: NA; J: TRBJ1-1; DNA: TGTGCCAGCAGTTACTCGGTTCAGGGGGCAGGGACTGAAGCTTTCTTT; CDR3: CASSYSVQGAGTEAFF
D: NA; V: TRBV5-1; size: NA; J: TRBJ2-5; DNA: TGCGCCAGCAGCCTTTCGCAAGAGACCCAGTACTTC; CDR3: CASSLSQETQYF
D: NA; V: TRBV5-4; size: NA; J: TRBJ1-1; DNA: TGTGCCAGCAGCTTGGCCGGGAGGGTCGCTGAAGCTTTCTTT; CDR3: CASSLAGRVAEAFF
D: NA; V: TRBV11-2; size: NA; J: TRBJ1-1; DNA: TGTGCCAGCGGCACTTTCGGCATGAACACTGAAGCTTTCTTT; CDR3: CASGTFGMNTEAFF
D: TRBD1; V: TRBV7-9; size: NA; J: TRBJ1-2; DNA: TGTGCCAGCAGCCTTGGACGCGACAGGGAAGGCTACACCTTC; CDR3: CASSLGRDREGYTF
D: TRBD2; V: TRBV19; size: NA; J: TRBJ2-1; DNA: TGTGCCAGTAGGGCTAGCGGGAAGAATGAGCAGTTCTTC; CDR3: CASRASGKNEQFF
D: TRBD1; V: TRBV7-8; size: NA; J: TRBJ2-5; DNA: TGTGCCAGCAGCTTAGGAGGGACAGACAAAGAGACCCAGTACTTC; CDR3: CASSLGGTDKETQYF
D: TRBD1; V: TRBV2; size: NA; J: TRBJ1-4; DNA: TGTGCCGGCGGAAGACAGGGCAAGGATGAAAAACTGTTTTTT; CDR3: CAGGRQGKDEKLFF
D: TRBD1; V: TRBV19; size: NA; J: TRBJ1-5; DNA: TGTGCCAGTACCGATAGACAGGGTTCTATTCAGCCCCAGCATTTT; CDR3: CASTDRQGSIQPQHF
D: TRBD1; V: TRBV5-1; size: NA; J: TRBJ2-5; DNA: TGCGCCAGCAGCTTGGCGGGACAGGGGGCGAAGACCCAGTACTTC; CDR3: CASSLAGQGAKTQYF
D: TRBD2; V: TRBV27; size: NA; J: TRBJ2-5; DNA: TGTGCCAGCAGTCTCCCGGGGGCGGGGGGGACCCAGTACTTC; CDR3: CASSLPGAGGTQYF
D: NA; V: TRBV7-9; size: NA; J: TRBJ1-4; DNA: TGTGCCAGCAGCCGCAAAGGACAGTCTAATGAAAAACTGTTTTTT; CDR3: CASSRKGQSNEKLFF
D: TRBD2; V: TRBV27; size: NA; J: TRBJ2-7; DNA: TGTGCCAGCAGTTCAAGCGGGGGCTCCTACGAGCAGTACTTC; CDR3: CASSSSGGSYEQYF
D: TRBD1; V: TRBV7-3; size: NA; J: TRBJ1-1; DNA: TGTGCCAGCAGCTTTACAGGGGGCGAAGCTTTCTTT; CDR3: CASSFTGGEAFF
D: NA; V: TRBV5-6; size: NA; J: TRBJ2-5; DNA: TGTGCCAGCAGCCCCGCCGGGGTTCAAGAGACCCAGTACTTC; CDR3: CASSPAGVQETQYF
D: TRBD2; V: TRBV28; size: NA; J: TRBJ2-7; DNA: TGTGCCAGCAGTTTATTCCAGAACTGGGGACTAGCGGGAGTAGGGTACGAGCAGTACTTC; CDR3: CASSLFQNWGLAGVGYEQYF
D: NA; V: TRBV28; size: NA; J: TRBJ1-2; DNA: TGTGCCAGCGGAGACCAGACCTATGGCTACACCTTC; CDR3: CASGDQTYGYTF
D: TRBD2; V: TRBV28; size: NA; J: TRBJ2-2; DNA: TGTGCCAGCAGCCCCGGGTGGGGGAGGGCCGGCGGGGAGCTGTTTTTT; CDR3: CASSPGWGRAGGELFF
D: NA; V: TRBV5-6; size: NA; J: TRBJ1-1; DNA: TGTGCCAGCAGCCTTTCCAAGAACACTGAAGCTTTCTTT; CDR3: CASSLSKNTEAFF
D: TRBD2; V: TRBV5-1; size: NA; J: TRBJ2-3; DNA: TGCGCCAGCAGCTTGGTGCCTGGTCGGCCTAGCGGGGGGAGTGATACGCAGTATTTT; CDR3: CASSLVPGRPSGGSDTQYF
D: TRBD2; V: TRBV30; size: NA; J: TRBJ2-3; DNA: TGTGCCTGGAGTCTTCAGCGGGAGAGCACAGATACGCAGTATTTT; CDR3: CAWSLQRESTDTQYF
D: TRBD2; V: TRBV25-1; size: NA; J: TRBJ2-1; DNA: TGTGCCAGCAGTGAATACGGCGGGAGCTCCTACAATGAGCAGTTCTTC; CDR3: CASSEYGGSSYNEQFF
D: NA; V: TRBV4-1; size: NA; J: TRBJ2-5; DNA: TGCGCCAGCAGCCAAGAAGAGACCCAGTACTTC; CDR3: CASSQEETQYF
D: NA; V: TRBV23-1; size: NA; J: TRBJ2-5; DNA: TGCGCCAGCAGATCGAATACTAGGGAGACCCAGTACTTC; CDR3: CASRSNTRETQYF
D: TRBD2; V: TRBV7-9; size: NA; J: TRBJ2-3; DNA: TGTGCCAGCAGCTTTCTAGCGGGAGGGGGTGATACGCAGTATTTT; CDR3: CASSFLAGGGDTQYF
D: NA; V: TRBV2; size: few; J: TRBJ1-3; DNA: TGTGCCAGCAGTGCGGGAAACACCATATATTTT; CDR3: CASSAGNTIYF
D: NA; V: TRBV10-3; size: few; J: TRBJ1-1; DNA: TGTGCCATCAGTGAGTCTAGGACTGCCAAGGGGAGGACTGAAGCTTTCTTT; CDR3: CAISESRTAKGRTEAFF
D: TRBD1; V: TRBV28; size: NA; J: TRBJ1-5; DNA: TGTGCCAGCAGTTTAATTCACAGGGGGCTTAATCAGCCCCAGCATTTT; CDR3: CASSLIHRGLNQPQHF
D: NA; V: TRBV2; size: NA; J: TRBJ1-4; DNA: TGTGCCAGCCACAGCGAAAAACTGTTTTTT; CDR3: CASHSEKLFF
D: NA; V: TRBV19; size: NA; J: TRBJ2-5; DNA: TGTGCCAGTAGTATGTGGGACCGAGCAGAAGAGACCCAGTACTTC; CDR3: CASSMWDRAEETQYF
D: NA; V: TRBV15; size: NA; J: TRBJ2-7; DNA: TGTGCCACCAGCCCCCAATGGGGGGCTCCCTACGAGCAGTACTTC; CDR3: CATSPQWGAPYEQYF
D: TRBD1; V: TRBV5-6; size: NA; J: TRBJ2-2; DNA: TGTGCCAGCAGCCCCGGGACAGGGAACGGGGAGCTGTTTTTT; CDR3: CASSPGTGNGELFF
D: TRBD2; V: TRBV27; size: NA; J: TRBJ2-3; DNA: TGTGCCAGCAGTCCGGGGACTAGCGGGGGTTATAATACGCAGTATTTT; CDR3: CASSPGTSGGYNTQYF
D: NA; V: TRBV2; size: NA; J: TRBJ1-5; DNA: TGTGCCAGCAGCCCAGGGTTCAATAGCAATCAGCCCCAGCATTTT; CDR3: CASSPGFNSNQPQHF
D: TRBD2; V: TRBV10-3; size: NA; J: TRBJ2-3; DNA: TGTGCCACCCGAGGGCTAGCGGGACACACAGATACGCAGTATTTT; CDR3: CATRGLAGHTDTQYF
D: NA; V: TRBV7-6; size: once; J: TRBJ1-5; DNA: TGTGCCAGCAGCTTATCGTCCGGGTTCAGCAATCAGCCCCAGCATTTT; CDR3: CASSLSSGFSNQPQHF
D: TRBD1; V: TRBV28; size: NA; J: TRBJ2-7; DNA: TGTGCCAGCAGGGCTCAGGGGGCCTACGAGCAGTACTTC; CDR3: CASRAQGAYEQYF
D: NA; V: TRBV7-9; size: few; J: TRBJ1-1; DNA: TGTGCCAGCAGCTTAGGAGGTGTTGGCACTGAAGCTTTCTTT; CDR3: CASSLGGVGTEAFF
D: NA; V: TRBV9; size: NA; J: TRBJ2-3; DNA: TGTGCCAGCAGCGTAGCGGGCCCTACCCTCGGGAGCACAGATACGCAGTATTTT; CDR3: CASSVAGPTLGSTDTQYF
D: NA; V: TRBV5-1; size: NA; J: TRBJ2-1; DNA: TGCGCCAGCAGCTTCCCCCGGGGGAGCTACAATGAGCAGTTCTTC; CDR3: CASSFPRGSYNEQFF
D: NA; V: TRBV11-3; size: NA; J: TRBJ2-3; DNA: TGTGCCAGCAGCCTCGGACCGACAGATACGCAGTATTTT; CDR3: CASSLGPTDTQYF
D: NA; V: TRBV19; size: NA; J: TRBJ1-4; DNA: TGTGCCAGTAGTTTTGCAGGGCTTCATCACGAAAAACTGTTTTTT; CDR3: CASSFAGLHHEKLFF
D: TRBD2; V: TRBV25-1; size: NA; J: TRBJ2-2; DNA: TGTGCCAGCAGTGAAGGCGGCAGGGCGGGGGACACCGGGGAGCTGTTTTTT; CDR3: CASSEGGRAGDTGELFF
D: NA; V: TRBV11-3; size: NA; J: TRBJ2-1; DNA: TGTGCCAGCAGCCTACCAGGGACGACTGACAATGAGCAGTTCTTC; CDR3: CASSLPGTTDNEQFF
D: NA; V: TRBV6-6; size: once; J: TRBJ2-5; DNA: TGTGCCAGCACCCTCGGACTAACCTCGGGAGAGACCCAGTACTTC; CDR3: CASTLGLTSGETQYF
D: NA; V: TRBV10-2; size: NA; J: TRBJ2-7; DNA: TGCGCCAGCAGTACCGACGGTTACGAGCAGTACTTC; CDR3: CASSTDGYEQYF
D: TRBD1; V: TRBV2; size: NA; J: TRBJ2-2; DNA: TGTGCCAGCAGGGGACAGGGCACCGGGGAGCTGTTTTTT; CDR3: CASRGQGTGELFF